The 16 T cell receptor beta chains in this list originate from one sample, sequenced in a study of neurological immune-mediated disorders (dated by TCRdb to the late 2010s). The library was made by 5' RACE. These reads were obtained on an Illumina HiSeq 2500. The raw public reads went through TCRdb reprocessing: fastp at Q25, MiXCR clone calling, in-frame beta chains kept. Every entry covers one CDR3 protein and lists the most common genes and DNA from its rows. For this sample there are roughly 38,000 distinct CDR3 sequences; 11% appear just once. The biggest ten clones account for roughly 3.7% of the sample. The time point label for this specimen denotes: technical triplicate 1. Sequenced: PBMCs. All receptors come from a man between 60 and 70 years old with HTLV-1-associated myelopathy (HAM/TSP).

The chain recombines TRBV7-6 with TRBJ2-5; D gene uncertain. The CDR3 loop spans 14 amino acids. V was pared by 1 base and J by 5 bases, with 11 bases between. Germline-derived CDR1 and CDR2 are SGHVS and FNYEAQ. CDR3 nucleotides: TGTGCCAGCAGCTTAGGGCGATTAGGGGAGACCCAGTACTTC. Its protein product is CASSLGRLGETQYF. Supplemented by reference TRBV7-6 and TRBJ2-5, the full variable domain reads GAGVSQSPRYKVTKRGQDVALRCDPISGHVSLYWYRQALGQGPEFLTYFNYEAQQDKSGLPNDRFSAERPEGSISTLTIQRTEQRDSAMYRCASSLGRLGETQYFGPGTRLLVL.

This clonotype was found many times. The CDR3 region is CASSQDGTRGYGYTF. Here the CDR3 DNA reads TGCGCCAGCAGCCAAGATGGTACCCGAGGGTATGGCTACACCTTC. The chain is built from TRBV4-1 and TRBJ1-2; D gene unclear. CDR1 is MGHRA, CDR2 YSYEKL, per germline. This CDR3 is built from 15 residues. V lost 0 bases and J 5 bases, leaving 13 bases between the germline ends.

The sample holds many counts of this clonotype. DNA for the CDR3: TGCAGCGTGGGGCAGGGGGGCAATCAGCCCCAGCATTTT. This encodes CSVGQGGNQPQHF. The gene calls are TRBV29-1 and TRBJ1-5, with 7 positions matching TRBD1. V was clipped by 6 bases and J by 2 bases; unmatched bases: 4. This CDR3 contains 13 residues. Per germline, CDR1 SQVTM and CDR2 ANQGSEA.

This clonotype has at least ten counts. This chain links TRBV5-6 with TRBJ2-1; 8 bases are a match to TRBD2. Trimming at V came to 4 bases and at J to 1 base, leaving 4 bases not matched to a gene. Germline CDR1 SGHDT, CDR2 YYEEEE. CDR3 size: 15 residues. CDR3 DNA sequence: TGTGCCAGCAGCCAGAGCGGGAGTTCCTACAATGAGCAGTTCTTC. It yields the protein CASSQSGSSYNEQFF.

This clonotype was recorded at least ten times. The J gene is TRBJ2-5, the V gene TRBV5-1; 10 bases align to TRBD2. The V segment lost 4 bases and the J segment 7 bases; nucleotides outside the gene matches: 10. Germline V gives CDR1 SGHRS, CDR2 YFSETQ. The CDR3 is made up of 15 amino acids. The CDR3 protein is CASSTEREGRGTQYF. The CDR3 region has the DNA TGCGCCAGCAGCACAGAGCGGGAGGGCCGGGGGACCCAGTACTTC.

Many counts were recorded for this clonotype. V usage is TRBV24-1 and J usage is TRBJ2-7; 8 bases agree with TRBD2. The CDR3 is 16 residues long. In germline, CDR1 is KGHDR, CDR2 SFDVKD. The ends lost 5 bases at V and 2 bases at J; junction bases unmatched: 10. CDR3 loop: CATSGPGEAGAYEQYF. The DNA of the CDR3 is TGTGCCACCAGTGGCCCTGGGGAAGCGGGAGCCTACGAGCAGTACTTC.

The table lists this clonotype with many counts. The J gene is TRBJ1-1, the V gene TRBV3-1, with D unresolved. Trimming pared 0 bases from V and 1 base from J, leaving 6 bases between. Germline-derived CDR1 and CDR2 are LGHDT and YNNKEL (reference sequence). The CDR3 runs 14 residues. CDR3 sequence (DNA): TGTGCCAGCAGCCAAGATACATCGAACACTGAAGCTTTCTTT. This encodes CASSQDTSNTEAFF.

This clonotype was detected many times. This chain uses TRBV6-1 with TRBJ2-5; D remains unclear. CDR3 length: 16 residues. From germline, CDR1 is MNHNS and CDR2 SASEGT. V was trimmed by 1 base and J by 0 bases, leaving 12 bases between them. The CDR3 DNA reads TGTGCCAGCAGTGAAGAAGTTGGGCTTCACCAAGAGACCCAGTACTTC. This encodes CASSEEVGLHQETQYF.

This clonotype has a count of ten or more. The chain uses TRBV5-1 and TRBJ2-7; D gene uncertain. This CDR3 has 14 residues. V was cut by 1 base and J by 0 bases, with 8 bases left in between. Germline CDR1 SGHRS, CDR2 YFSETQ. The CDR3 loop is CASSLQQASYEQYF. The CDR3 DNA sequence: TGCGCCAGCAGCTTGCAGCAGGCCTCCTACGAGCAGTACTTC. Combining the CDR3 with reference TRBV5-1 and TRBJ2-7 gives the whole variable domain KAGVTQTPRYLIKTRGQQVTLSCSPISGHRSVSWYQQTPGQGLQFLFEYFSETQRNKGNFPGRFSGRQFSNSRSEMNVSTLELGDSALYLCASSLQQASYEQYFGPGTRLTVT.

This clonotype was seen repeatedly, ten times or more. V gene TRBV20-1 combines with J gene TRBJ2-1; D is unresolved. The CDR3 contains 10 residues. Trimming cost V 0 bases and J 8 bases, with 2 bases left between them. The germline CDR1 and CDR2 sequences are DFQATT and SNEGSKA (reference sequence). The CDR3 bases are TGCAGTGCTAGAGAACATGAGCAGTTCTTC. Translation gives CSAREHEQFF.

This clonotype was seen at least ten times. The chain is built from TRBV5-1 and TRBJ2-1, with 12 bases that match TRBD2. This CDR3 region has 18 residues. After removal of 0 bases from V and 0 bases from J, the junction contained 4 bases not matched to a gene. Germline loops: CDR1 SGHRS, CDR2 YFSETQ. The DNA for the CDR3 is TGCGCCAGCAGCTTGGGTACTAGCGGGGGGAGCTCCTACAATGAGCAGTTCTTC. It specifies CASSLGTSGGSSYNEQFF.

The sample holds many counts of this clonotype. The J gene is TRBJ2-1, the V gene TRBV3-1; D unclear. V was shortened by 1 base and J by 2 bases, with 12 bases between the two germline ends. CDR1 and CDR2 (germline): LGHDT, YNNKEL (reference sequence). This CDR3 has 16 residues. The chain's CDR3 is CASSQGLAGAYNEQFF. The CDR3 DNA is TGTGCCAGCAGCCAAGGGTTAGCCGGAGCCTACAATGAGCAGTTCTTC.

This clonotype was seen ten or more times. This sequence joins TRBV12-3 or TRBV12-4 and TRBJ2-1, with D tentatively TRBD1 or TRBD2 (5 bases each). This CDR3 is 13 amino acids long. The V gene lost 6 bases and the J gene lost 7 bases, with 13 bases spanning the gap. The CDR3 DNA follows: TGTGCCAGCAGGGACACCGGGGCTAATGAGCAGTTCTTC. Its protein is CASRDTGANEQFF.

This clonotype rates as medium-sized. This chain connects TRBV7-9 to TRBJ1-1; 7 positions agree with TRBD1. The CDR3 runs 15 residues. The germline V gene has CDR1 SEHNR and CDR2 FQNEAQ (reference sequence). The ends lost 3 bases at V and 8 bases at J; junction bases unmatched: 12. CDR3 bases: TGTGCCAGCAGCTTTAGATATACAGGGGACCTAGAAGCTTTCTTT. Protein product: CASSFRYTGDLEAFF.

This clonotype was observed many times. The rearrangement links TRBV28 to TRBJ2-1; TRBD2 is a possible D gene (5 bases). This CDR3 is 11 amino acids long. Germline V lookup: CDR1 MDHEN, CDR2 SYDVKM. V was pared by 2 bases and J by 11 bases, with 7 bases between. CDR3 residues: CASSLREQQFF. In DNA, the CDR3 is TGTGCCAGCAGTTTAAGGGAGCAGCAGTTCTTC.

The J gene is TRBJ2-3, the V gene TRBV28, with 9 bases identical to TRBD2. J gave up 2 bases and V 7 bases, and 13 bases lay outside the gene matches. This CDR3 is 17 amino acids long. Germline lookup yields CDR1 MDHEN and CDR2 SYDVKM. This CDR3 reads CASTTIGASGTTDTQYF. DNA of the CDR3: TGTGCCAGCACCACCATTGGGGCTAGCGGGACCACAGATACGCAGTATTTT.